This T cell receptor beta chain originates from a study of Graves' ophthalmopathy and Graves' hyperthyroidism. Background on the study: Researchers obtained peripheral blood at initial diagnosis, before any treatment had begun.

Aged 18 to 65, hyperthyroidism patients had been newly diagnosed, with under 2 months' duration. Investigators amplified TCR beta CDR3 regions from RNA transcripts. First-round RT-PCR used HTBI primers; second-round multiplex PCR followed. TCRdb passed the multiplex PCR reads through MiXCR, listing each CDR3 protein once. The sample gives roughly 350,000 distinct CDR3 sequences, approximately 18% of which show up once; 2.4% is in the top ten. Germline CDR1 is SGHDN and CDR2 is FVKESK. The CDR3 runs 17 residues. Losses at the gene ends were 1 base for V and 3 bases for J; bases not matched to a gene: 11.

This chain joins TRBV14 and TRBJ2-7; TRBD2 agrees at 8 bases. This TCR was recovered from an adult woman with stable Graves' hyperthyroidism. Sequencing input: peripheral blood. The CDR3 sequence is CASSQAPRGAGVYEQYF. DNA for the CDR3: TGTGCCAGCAGCCAAGCCCCCAGAGGAGCGGGAGTCTACGAGCAGTACTTC.